The present entry profiles one T cell receptor beta chain with its context. Antigen unknown. Assay: immunoSEQ multiplex PCR; the TCRdb copy retains only in-frame clones and omits some. The sample holds some 1,400,000 clones, roughly 96% seen once. This specimen comes from a study of shared clonotypes between healthy human individuals. Broader study findings: Compared with memory subsets, naive subsets generally had larger estimated richness. With a few donors compared, around 5.4% of naive CD4 clonotypes were shared. Clonotypes shared by all four sorted-subset donors had higher generation probabilities than non-shared clonotypes.

The V end was cut by 0 bases, the J end by 2 bases, with 17 bases between. Germline-derived CDR1 and CDR2 are SGHDN and FVKESK. This CDR3 is 18 amino acids long. The source of this sequence is a man aged 30 to 39 in good health. The sequenced sample was naive CD4+ T cells sorted from blood. The subset is: CD45RA+ positively selected. The genes are TRBV14 and TRBJ1-3; no clear D gene. The CDR3 DNA is TGTGCCAGCAGCCAAGAGTACCCCAGGACTGGACCTGGAAACACCATATATTTT. This sequence encodes CASSQEYPRTGPGNTIYF.